This T cell receptor beta chain originates from a study of T cells in Graves' hyperthyroidism and ophthalmopathy (dated by TCRdb to the late 2010s). In terms of the full investigation: Peripheral blood was collected at initial diagnosis, before any treatment. A discovery cohort of 95 to 100 patients, roughly 40 with Graves' ophthalmopathy and about 58 with stable Graves' hyperthyroidism, was used to find distinguishing TCR V-J signatures. Prospective prediction of ophthalmopathy was tested in an independent validation cohort of 18 to 20 hyperthyroidism patients and 17 patients who later progressed to ophthalmopathy. The roughly 100 discovery patients were randomly divided into training and test sets at a 7:3 ratio. In more than 5 Graves' hyperthyroidism patients, the study also compared T-cell repertoires from thyroid tissue with T-cell repertoires from blood. After blood sampling, hyperthyroidism patients were treated with methimazole at a starting dose of 30 mg daily, and ophthalmopathy patients were treated with high-dose intravenous methylprednisolone. The paper describes TCR Vbeta CDR3 sequencing of 140 or so peripheral blood samples, made up of about 41 ophthalmopathy patients, roughly 72 hyperthyroidism patients and some 17 progressor patients.

Graves' hyperthyroidism was defined as stable when no progression to ophthalmopathy occurred over 18 months of follow-up. Hyperthyroidism patients were newly diagnosed, had a disease duration of under 2 months, and were aged 18 to 65 years. Any patient with an uncontrolled infection, another autoimmune disease, pregnancy or lactation was excluded. Diagnoses were based on clinical symptoms, serum thyroxine and TRAb, thyroid ultrasound and orbital computed tomography. PBMCs were separated from approximately 10 ml of fresh peripheral blood using Ficoll-Paque density gradient centrifugation. Total RNA was extracted using Trizol reagent, and RNA quality was assessed on an Agilent 2100 Bioanalyzer. A distance of 13 bases separates the germline ends of V and J, which lose 3 bases and 4 bases respectively. CDR3 length: 15 amino acids, cysteine to phenylalanine. The retained sequence is limited to the CDR3, 45 bases, with the frame set at the first base. CDR1 and CDR2 are read off the germline V gene as MDHEN and SYDVKM.

The TCR beta CDR3 regions were amplified from RNA transcripts. A first-round RT-PCR of the TCR CDR3 used the HTBI primer set with the Qiagen OneStep RT-PCR kit. The libraries were constructed in a second round of multiplex PCR and then size-selected and purified. Libraries were sequenced paired-end with 100 bp reads on an Illumina HiSeq2000. Per the authors' processing: SOAPnuke was used to process the raw data, removing reads that contained adapters or uncalled bases, had a mean Phred below 15, or lacked an exact match to the constant primer or identifier. COPE v1.2.5 was used to merge high-quality paired reads, and clonotypes were defined as unique nucleotide sequences. MiTCR v1.1 was used to align clonotypes to the IMGT TRBV, TRBD and TRBJ reference segments. The analysis included only V-J combinations with a frequency above 0.0001, which together covered 99.2% of the repertoires. A TCS score was defined as the ratio between F50 (clonal expansion) and ExV (chaos), using BLOSUM62-based TCRdist between CDR3 peptides within each V-J. Welch's t-statistics and random forest reduced around 510 V-J features to under 15, which were used in a naive Bayes classifier (R e1071). In TCRdb, the public reads were trimmed at Q25 with fastp and aligned with MiXCR, with productive beta chains retained. When rows share a CDR3 protein, they turn into one entry using the most common DNA and genes. TCRdb's processing, not the authors', yielded these V and J calls. Across this sample there are approximately 420,000 distinct CDR3 sequences, with around 13% seen only once. The ten most abundant clones make up 5% to 6% of the sample.

This clonotype has ten or more counts. The antigen it recognizes is unknown. One base away there is no much larger clone; base qualities are not given. The paper as a whole reports these results and caveats: Most expanded thyroid clonotypes (frequency above 0.001) were also detected in blood, suggesting blood repertoires may reflect thyroid immune responses. Sample size was not statistically predetermined, and blinding of investigators to group allocation was not performed. In cross-validation, a model built on a 13 V-J signature told ophthalmopathy apart from stable hyperthyroidism with 87.88% sensitivity and around 83% specificity, and in testing the same model reached 80%/75%. In validation, progression to ophthalmopathy was predicted by the model with roughly 69% sensitivity and just over 72% specificity, a median of 6.5 months before onset.

The clonotype was recovered from a woman younger than 35 with Graves' hyperthyroidism. The sequencing input was blood. This receptor chain uses TRBV28 and TRBJ2-1; TRBD2 might be the D gene, on 5 matching bases. The DNA sequence reads TGTGCCAGCAGTTTCTTTACGTGGACTTACAATGAGCAGTTCTTC. It codes for CASSFFTWTYNEQFF.